This T cell receptor (beta chain) was found in a study of cytomegalovirus exposure and HLA in healthy donors. Whole-study context: When 350 to 500 donors were genotyped, roughly 80% of them were found to fall in the Caucasian-associated ancestry cluster. General study findings and limits: Reported performance of the classifier showed diagnosis of cytomegalovirus status with high specificity and sensitivity.

Vbeta (60) and Jbeta (13) primers were used in the PCR. This table comes from immunoSEQ multiplex PCR, and its TCRdb copy is limited to in-frame clones, with some not included. The sample holds approximately 200,000 clones, 85% seen once. Regarding this clone: Antigen: not known.

Trimming cost V 4 bases and J 2 bases; bases outside gene matches: 7. The CDR3 sequence is 15 residues long. Germline CDR1 and CDR2: SQVTM and ANQGSEA. The sample was PBMCs. This clonotype originated in a woman aged 50 to 65 in good health and CMV-seronegative. The chain is built from TRBV29-1 and TRBJ2-3, with TRBD2 matching over 9 bases. CDR3 bases: TGCAGCGTTGGGCGACTAGCGGAGAACACAGATACGCAGTATTTT. This sequence encodes CSVGRLAENTDTQYF.